These 10 T cell receptor beta chains were sequenced from one sample in a study of blood T cells in healthy people across ages. A second about 7 to 11 cycle PCR used barcoded and J-beta primers. TCRdb ran MiXCR on the 5' RACE reads and lists one entry per CDR3 protein. The sample includes about 1,500,000 distinct CDR3 sequences, 25% to 30% of them seen just once. Sequenced material: blood. The source of these receptors is a woman aged 30 to 39 in good health.

V usage is TRBV20-1 and J usage is TRBJ2-1; D call uncertain. The germline V gene has CDR1 DFQATT and CDR2 SNEGSKA (reference sequence). CDR3 length: 14 amino acids. V was clipped by 6 bases and J by 0 bases, with 12 bases between them. Written as DNA, the CDR3 is TGCAGTGCCAGCGAACGGTTCTCCTACAATGAGCAGTTCTTC. As protein: CSASERFSYNEQFF.

This chain uses TRBV14 with TRBJ2-1, with D perhaps matching TRBD1 (7 bases). V was clipped by 6 bases and J by 0 bases, with 15 bases between them. The CDR3 runs to 16 residues. Germline CDR1 and CDR2: SGHDN and FVKESK. CDR3 sequence (DNA): TGTGCCAGCAGTCGGTTGCGGGACAGCTCCTACAATGAGCAGTTCTTC. It translates to CASSRLRDSSYNEQFF.

This clonotype was detected only a few times. The chain carries TRBV4-1 and TRBJ1-4; D not certain. Trimming stripped 5 bases from V and 8 bases from J, with 21 bases between. From germline, CDR1 is MGHRA and CDR2 YSYEKL. CDR3 size: 16 residues. The CDR3 here is CASSTPGSKSSEKLFF. The CDR3 DNA is TGCGCCAGCAGCACCCCAGGAAGTAAGTCGTCCGAAAAACTGTTTTTT.

This clonotype came up a few times. V usage is TRBV12-3 or TRBV12-4 and J usage is TRBJ1-3, with 9 bases fitting TRBD1. The CDR3 sequence is 14 residues long. Trimming at V came to 6 bases and at J to 8 bases, leaving 8 bases not matched to a gene. The CDR3 reads CASRRQGEEYTIYF. The CDR3 coding sequence is TGTGCCAGCAGACGACAGGGGGAGGAATACACCATATATTTT.

The chain combines TRBV2 with TRBJ2-1, with D possibly TRBD1 on 6 matching bases. CDR1 is SNHLY and CDR2 is FYNNEI in the germline V gene. Trimming shortened V by 6 bases and J by 1 base, and 13 bases separated the two germline ends. The CDR3 sequence is 15 residues long. The CDR3 DNA sequence: TGTGCCAGCAGCCGGGACAACCTATCCTACAATGAGCAGTTCTTC. It encodes CASSRDNLSYNEQFF. The variable domain in full, with the rest retrieved from reference TRBV2 and TRBJ2-1, is EPEVTQTPSHQVTQMGQEVILRCVPISNHLYFYWYRQILGQKVEFLVSFYNNEISEKSEIFDDQFSVERPDGSNFTLKIRSTKLEDSAMYFCASSRDNLSYNEQFFGPGTRLTVL.

The chain couples TRBV29-1 to TRBJ2-1, with a possible D match to TRBD1 (5 bases). Germline-derived CDR1 and CDR2 are SQVTM and ANQGSEA. The CDR3 has 16 amino acids. V was shortened by 1 base and J by 5 bases, with 18 bases between the two germline ends. CDR3 protein: CSVEGGPQARDNEQFF. The CDR3 DNA sequence: TGCAGCGTTGAAGGGGGCCCACAGGCCCGAGACAATGAGCAGTTCTTC.

This clonotype was found once. This may stem from a read error, because a much larger clone lies one nucleotide away. The chain couples TRBV20-1 to TRBJ2-5, with TRBD2 matching 13 bases. The J call may not be correct, given that the DNA end is closer to TRBJ2-1. Germline V gene data show CDR1 as DFQATT and CDR2 as SNEGSKA (reference sequence). The CDR3 is 15 amino acids. The CDR3 loop is CSASRLAGGQETQFF. CDR3 in DNA: TGCAGTGCGTCAAGACTAGCGGGGGGTCAAGAGACCCAGTTCTTC.

V is TRBV6-1 and J is TRBJ2-7; D unclear. V shed 7 bases and J shed 0 bases, with 13 bases lying between them. CDR3 length equals 14 residues. Germline CDR1 is MNHNS and CDR2 is SASEGT. CDR3 sequence reads: CASIPPGSSYEQYF. The DNA of the CDR3 is TGTGCCAGCATTCCCCCGGGTAGCTCCTACGAGCAGTACTTC.

Remarks on this clonotype: At one boundary the junction diverges from the germline segment, which might be a read error. The rearrangement links TRBV7-8 to TRBJ1-4; D possibly corresponds to TRBD1 (5 bases). There are 18 residues in the CDR3. Per germline, CDR1 SGHVS and CDR2 FQNEAQ. The CDR3, as DNA: TGTGCCAGCAGCTTATCTGGATATAAAGGGGCAACTAATGAAAAACGGTTTTTT. Translated, it gives CASSLSGYKGATNEKRFF.

The sample holds a few counts of this clonotype. The V call is TRBV20-1, the J call TRBJ2-1; 13 nucleotides match TRBD2. The trim removed 5 bases at V and 0 bases at J, leaving 13 bases unmatched. The CDR3 sequence is 19 residues long. Per germline, CDR1 DFQATT and CDR2 SNEGSKA (reference sequence). This chain's CDR3 is CSAAPGLAGVLGSYNEQFF. As DNA, the CDR3 is TGCAGTGCTGCACCAGGACTAGCGGGAGTCTTAGGCTCCTACAATGAGCAGTTCTTC.